This T cell receptor (beta chain) comes out of a study of identifying expanded T cells in peripheral blood. Assay used: immunoSEQ multiplex PCR; TCRdb lists only in-frame clones, some missing. There are 55,000 to 75,000 clones in the sample; more than 75% occur only once, and roughly 4.5% lies in the top ten. During the collection period, no donor immune events like infections were recorded. Regarding the study as a whole: About 1.2 clones differed between technical replicates, versus around 15 and 19 over time. Clone count variance between roughly 2-week samples rose with total template count.

About this clone: Its specificity is unknown.

Sequenced: blood. The TCR comes from a person between 18 and 75 years old in good health.

CDR3 amino acids: CASSSARNTEAFF. The CDR3 nucleotides are TGTGCCAGCAGCTCGGCGAGGAACACTGAAGCTTTCTTT. The V and J genes are TRBV7-2 and TRBJ1-1; D remains unclear. CDR1 and CDR2 (germline): SGHTA, FQGNSA. The V and J ends lost 4 bases and 1 base respectively, with 7 bases between them. This CDR3 is built from 13 residues.